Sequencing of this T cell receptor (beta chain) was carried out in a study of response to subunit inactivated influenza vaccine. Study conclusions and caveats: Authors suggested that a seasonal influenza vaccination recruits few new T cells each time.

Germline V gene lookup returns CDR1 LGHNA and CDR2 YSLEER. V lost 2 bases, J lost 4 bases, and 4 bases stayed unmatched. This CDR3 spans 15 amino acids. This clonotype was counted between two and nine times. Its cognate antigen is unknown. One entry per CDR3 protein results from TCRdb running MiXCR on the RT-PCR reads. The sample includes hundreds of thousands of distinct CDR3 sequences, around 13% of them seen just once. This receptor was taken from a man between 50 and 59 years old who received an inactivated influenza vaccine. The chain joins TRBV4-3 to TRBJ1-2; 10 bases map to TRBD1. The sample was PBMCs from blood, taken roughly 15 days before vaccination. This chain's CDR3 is CASSQWTGGTYGYTF. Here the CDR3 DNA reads TGCGCCAGCAGCCAATGGACAGGGGGAACCTATGGCTACACCTTC.